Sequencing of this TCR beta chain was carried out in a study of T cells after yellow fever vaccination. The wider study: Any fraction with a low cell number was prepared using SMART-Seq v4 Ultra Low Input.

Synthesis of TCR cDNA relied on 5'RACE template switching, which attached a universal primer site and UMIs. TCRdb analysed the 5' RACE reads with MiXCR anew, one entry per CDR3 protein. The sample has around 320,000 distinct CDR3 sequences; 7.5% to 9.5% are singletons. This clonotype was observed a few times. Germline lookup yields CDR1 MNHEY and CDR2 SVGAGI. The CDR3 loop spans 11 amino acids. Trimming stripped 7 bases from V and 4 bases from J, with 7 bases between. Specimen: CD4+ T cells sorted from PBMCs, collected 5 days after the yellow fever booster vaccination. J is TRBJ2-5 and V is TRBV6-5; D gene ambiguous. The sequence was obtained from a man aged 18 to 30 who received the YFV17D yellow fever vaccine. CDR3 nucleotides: TGTGCCAGCACCTATGTAGAGACCCAGTACTTC. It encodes CASTYVETQYF.